The 26 T cell receptor beta chains below come from one sample, sequenced in a study of T cells in Graves' hyperthyroidism and ophthalmopathy. It was RNA transcripts that yielded the amplified TCR beta CDR3 regions. The TCR CDR3 was amplified in a first-round RT-PCR using the HTBI primer set. One entry per CDR3 protein results from TCRdb running MiXCR on the multiplex PCR reads. The repertoire includes around 200,000 distinct CDR3 sequences, around 16% of them detected once, and about 48% sits in the top ten. The specimen sequenced was blood. These receptors all stem from a man between 40 and 49 years old with Graves' hyperthyroidism.

This clonotype has ten or more counts. The chain has TRBV4-3 and TRBJ2-2; TRBD2 matches 11 bases. Germline V gene lookup returns CDR1 LGHNA and CDR2 YSLEER. The CDR3 covers 15 residues. V lost 4 bases, J lost 4 bases, and 2 bases stayed unmatched. The CDR3: CASSPGTSGTGELFF. The CDR3 DNA is TGCGCCAGCAGCCCCGGGACTAGCGGCACCGGGGAGCTGTTTTTT.

This clonotype was recorded at least ten times. The chain combines TRBV5-1 with TRBJ2-1; maybe TRBD2 (5 bases). This CDR3 spans 16 amino acids. Germline CDR1 reads SGHRS; CDR2 reads YFSETQ. V lost 0 bases and J lost 1, with 11 bases in between. The CDR3 region is CASSLEGEGSYNEQFF. Here the CDR3 DNA reads TGCGCCAGCAGCTTGGAGGGAGAGGGTTCCTACAATGAGCAGTTCTTC. Full variable domain (rest looked up from reference TRBV5-1 and TRBJ2-1): KAGVTQTPRYLIKTRGQQVTLSCSPISGHRSVSWYQQTPGQGLQFLFEYFSETQRNKGNFPGRFSGRQFSNSRSEMNVSTLELGDSALYLCASSLEGEGSYNEQFFGPGTRLTVL.

This clonotype has ten or more counts. The chain links TRBV6-1 to TRBJ2-2; tentative D call: TRBD1 (6 bases). The V gene's germline CDR1 is MNHNS and CDR2 SASEGT. V was trimmed by 6 bases and J by 0 bases, leaving 11 bases between them. The CDR3 covers 15 residues. CDR3 in amino acids: CASSPQGANTGELFF. The CDR3 region has the DNA TGTGCCAGCAGCCCACAGGGTGCGAACACCGGGGAGCTGTTTTTT.

This clonotype was found a few times. The CDR3 is CACTGTGDNEQFF. Here the CDR3 DNA reads TGTGCCTGTACAGGGACAGGGGACAATGAGCAGTTCTTC. The chain employs TRBV30 and TRBJ2-1, with 10 positions matching TRBD1. The CDR3 is 13 amino acids. Losses at the gene ends were 6 bases for V and 5 bases for J; bases not matched to a gene: 4. Germline V gene sequence: CDR1 GTSNPN, CDR2 SVGIG (reference sequence).

J is TRBJ1-1 and V is TRBV4-2; unclear D gene. The V end lost 1 base, the J end lost 0 bases, and 9 bases lay between the germline ends. Germline CDR1 and CDR2: LGHNA and YNFKEQ. This CDR3 region has 15 residues. The CDR3 DNA reads TGTGCCAGCAGCCAAGTACTACAGATGAACACTGAAGCTTTCTTT. Translating it yields CASSQVLQMNTEAFF.

This clonotype has at least ten counts. V is TRBV11-2 and J is TRBJ2-5; TRBD1 might be the D (6 bases). V shed 2 bases and J shed 7 bases, with 14 bases lying between them. This CDR3 is built from 14 residues. Germline assignment: CDR1 SGHAT and CDR2 FQNNGV. As DNA, the CDR3 is TGTGCCAGCAGCTTATCAGGCCTAGGGGGGACCCAGTACTTC. Its protein is CASSLSGLGGTQYF.

In this sample, this clonotype turned up a few times. This sequence joins TRBV20-1 and TRBJ2-1; 9 nucleotides match TRBD2. The germline V gene has CDR1 DFQATT and CDR2 SNEGSKA (reference sequence). V lost 3 bases and J lost 7; bases outside the gene matches: 10. The CDR3 spans 15 residues. The CDR3 nucleotides are TGCAGTGCTAGTTTAGGTAGCGGGGGACAGAATGAGCAGTTCTTC. It codes for CSASLGSGGQNEQFF.

This clonotype was observed many times. This rearrangement joins TRBV20-1 to TRBJ1-1; D uncertain. The germline V and J ends were trimmed by 4 bases and 4 bases, with 7 bases remaining between them. CDR3 length: 11 residues. Germline V gene data show CDR1 as DFQATT and CDR2 as SNEGSKA (reference sequence). CDR3 protein: CSANQITEAFF. CDR3 nucleotides: TGCAGTGCTAACCAGATCACTGAAGCTTTCTTT.

This clonotype came up many times. The chain combines TRBV7-9 with TRBJ2-7; D unclear. The CDR3 is made up of 12 amino acids. V lost 5 bases, J lost 3 bases, and 8 bases lay in between. Germline V gives CDR1 SEHNR, CDR2 FQNEAQ (reference sequence). CDR3 sequence: CASSPVHYEQYF. For the CDR3, the DNA is TGTGCCAGCAGCCCAGTCCACTACGAGCAGTACTTC.

This clonotype was seen more than once but under ten times. The V gene is TRBV7-2, the J gene TRBJ2-7, with D perhaps assigned TRBD1 or TRBD2 (5 bases each). Trimming pared 5 bases from V and 0 bases from J, leaving 14 bases between. This CDR3 is 15 amino acids long. CDR1 is SGHTA, CDR2 FQGNSA, per germline. The CDR3 DNA reads TGTGCCAGCAGCGTGGGGGACCCAGGCTCCTACGAGCAGTACTTC. Amino acid sequence: CASSVGDPGSYEQYF.

In this sample, this clonotype is medium-sized (0.01 to 0.1%). The V call is TRBV27, the J call TRBJ2-7, with 7 positions matching TRBD1. V was clipped by 5 bases and J by 0 bases; unmatched bases: 4. Germline-derived CDR1 and CDR2 are MNHEY and SMNVEV (reference sequence). The CDR3 totals 14 residues. CDR3 in DNA: TGTGCCAGCAGTGGACAGGAGAGCTCCTACGAGCAGTACTTC. It specifies CASSGQESSYEQYF.

This clonotype was counted a few times. This chain uses TRBV29-1 with TRBJ1-1, with 7 nucleotides matching TRBD1. The CDR3 is made up of 13 amino acids. With V trimmed by 7 bases and J by 1 base, 6 bases remained unmatched. CDR1 and CDR2 (germline): SQVTM, ANQGSEA. The CDR3 region has the DNA TGCAGCGGGGGGAAGGGGGCGAACACTGAAGCTTTCTTT. Amino acid sequence: CSGGKGANTEAFF.

This clonotype has just a few counts. The chain joins TRBV6-1 to TRBJ2-5; 9 bases are shared with TRBD2. With 6 bases clipped from V and 2 bases from J, the junction kept 4 bases outside the gene matches. Germline CDR1 and CDR2: MNHNS and SASEGT. This CDR3 has 14 residues. In nucleotides, the CDR3 is TGTGCCAGCAGGGAGCGGGGGGCGCAAGAGACCCAGTACTTC. Amino acids: CASRERGAQETQYF.

The sample holds many counts of this clonotype. This rearrangement joins TRBV10-3 to TRBJ1-1; TRBD1 is a possible D gene (6 bases). The CDR3 is made up of 14 amino acids. Trimming cost V 0 bases and J 4 bases, with 9 bases left between them. Germline values: CDR1 ENHRY, CDR2 SYGVKD. CDR3 bases: TGTGCCATCAGTGAGTCAGGGGGGCCCACTGAAGCTTTCTTT. It translates to CAISESGGPTEAFF.

This clonotype has at least ten counts. CDR3 bases: TGCAGTGCTCTCGGGGTGACCCCGACCAATGAGCAGTTCTTC. This sequence encodes CSALGVTPTNEQFF. This chain connects TRBV20-1 to TRBJ2-1; tentative D call: TRBD2 (5 bases). The CDR3 spans 14 residues. The ends were cut back, 5 bases at V and 6 bases at J, with 17 bases in the middle. Germline values: CDR1 DFQATT, CDR2 SNEGSKA (reference sequence).

This clonotype was seen more than once but under ten times. V is TRBV29-1 and J is TRBJ2-1, with D maybe TRBD1 (5 bases). V dropped 7 bases and J dropped 1 base, with 11 bases sitting between them. CDR3 length: 13 residues. Germline V gene data show CDR1 as SQVTM and CDR2 as ANQGSEA. CDR3 sequence: CSARTQSYNEQFF. The CDR3 DNA reads as TGCAGCGCTCGGACACAGTCCTACAATGAGCAGTTCTTC.

This clonotype was seen repeatedly, ten times or more. J is TRBJ1-6 and V is TRBV11-2, with 7 bases lining up with TRBD1. The length of the CDR3 is 15 residues. In germline, CDR1 is SGHAT, CDR2 FQNNGV. Losses at the gene ends were 1 base for V and 4 bases for J; bases not matched to a gene: 1. The CDR3 is CASSLVTGYNSPLHF. The CDR3 DNA reads TGTGCCAGCAGCTTAGTGACAGGGTATAATTCACCCCTCCACTTT.

This clonotype was counted only a few times. The chain couples TRBV6-2 or TRBV6-3 to TRBJ2-3, with D unclear. V lost 7 bases and J lost 1, with 15 bases in between. Germline values: CDR1 MNHEY, CDR2 SVGEGT. This CDR3 has 15 residues. This CDR3 is CASILNLLGTDTQYF. CDR3 DNA sequence: TGTGCCAGCATCCTGAACCTCTTAGGCACAGATACGCAGTATTTT.

This clonotype was counted a few times. An end of the junction differs from the germline gene, which may be a read error. The J gene is TRBJ2-7, the V gene TRBV20-1; 9 bases agree with TRBD2. The CDR3 loop spans 16 amino acids. CDR1 and CDR2 from the germline V gene are DFQATT and SNEGSKA (reference sequence). Written as DNA, the CDR3 is TGCAGTGCTGGAGATGCCCGGCTAGCGGGGTGGGTCGAGCAGTACTTC. It codes for CSAGDARLAGWVEQYF.

This clonotype has more than one count but fewer than ten. One base away lies a much larger clone, so this may be a sequencing read error. The chain recombines TRBV28 with TRBJ1-1, with TRBD1 identical over 7 bases. CDR1 is MDHEN, CDR2 SYDVKM, per germline. V lost 8 bases and J lost 3; bases outside the gene matches: 6. CDR3 length equals 13 residues. For the CDR3, the DNA is TGTGCCAGCGGTCCGGGACAGCACACTGAAGCTTTCTTT. This translates into CASGPGQHTEAFF.

This clonotype was picked up many times. The chain employs TRBV2 and TRBJ2-5, with TRBD2 matching over 10 bases. The V gene end was trimmed by 0 bases and the J gene end by 3 bases; junction bases not matched to a gene: 4. The CDR3 length is 16 residues. The germline CDR1 and CDR2 sequences are SNHLY and FYNNEI. Here the CDR3 DNA reads TGTGCCAGCAGTGAAGCAGGAACTAGCGGGGAAGAGACCCAGTACTTC. Residues: CASSEAGTSGEETQYF.

This CDR3 reads CASSPSPGPEGMVGYTF. CDR3 nucleotide sequence: TGTGCCAGCAGCCCATCACCGGGACCTGAGGGAATGGTCGGCTACACCTTC. V and J are TRBV9 and TRBJ1-2, with a weak D call TRBD1 (5 bases). V lost 4 bases and J lost 8, with 27 bases in between. The CDR3 totals 17 residues. CDR1 is SGDLS and CDR2 is YYNGEE in the germline V gene. The full variable domain, in which reference TRBV9 and TRBJ1-2 provide the parts outside the CDR3, is DSGVTQTPKHLITATGQRVTLRCSPRSGDLSVYWYQQSLDQGLQFLIQYYNGEERAKGNILERFSAQQFPDLHSELNLSSLELGDSALYFCASSPSPGPEGMVGYTFGSGTRLTVV.

For the CDR3, the DNA is TGTGCCAGCTGCAGGGGCCCCAGCTCCTACAATGAGCAGTTCTTC. Amino acid sequence: CASCRGPSSYNEQFF. V usage is TRBV18 and J usage is TRBJ2-1; possible D gene TRBD1, 6 bases. Germline loops: CDR1 KGHSH, CDR2 LQKENI. Trimming cost V 7 bases and J 0 bases, with 13 bases left between them. This CDR3 region has 15 residues.

The V gene is TRBV7-2, the J gene TRBJ1-2; D is unclear. This CDR3 contains 13 residues. V was cut by 5 bases and J by 3 bases, with 10 bases left in between. The germline gives CDR1 SGHTA, CDR2 FQGNSA. The CDR3 here is CASSQRNYYGYTF. CDR3 in DNA: TGTGCCAGCAGCCAGCGGAACTACTATGGCTACACCTTC.

This clonotype has a single count. The CDR3 nucleotides read TGTGCCAGCAGTTTAGGCACTCCATCGTACGGCTACACCTTC. Its protein product is CASSLGTPSYGYTF. The chain recombines TRBV12-3 or TRBV12-4 with TRBJ1-2; no firm D call. V lost 1 base to trimming and J lost 8 bases, with 14 bases between them. The CDR3 sequence is 14 residues long.

This clonotype has ten or more counts. The genes are TRBV3-1 and TRBJ1-5; D gene uncertain. There are 14 residues in the CDR3. V was trimmed by 0 bases and J by 6 bases, leaving 9 bases between them. Germline CDR1 LGHDT, CDR2 YNNKEL (reference sequence). CDR3 DNA: TGTGCCAGCAGCCAAGATACGGTGTCTCAGCCCCAGCATTTT. Protein: CASSQDTVSQPQHF.